The 15 T cell receptor beta chains presented below share a single source sample, sequenced in a study of regulatory T cells in long-lasting Graves disease. Time point denoted: newly diagnosed GD, antithyroid drugs for less than 3 months. The authors made the TCR library using RNA they extracted from PBMCs. Combining iRepertoire HTBI primers with Arm-PCR of CDR3 regions, the authors built TCR beta libraries. TCRdb re-analysed the multiplex PCR reads in MiXCR, keeping a single row per CDR3 protein. The sample has about 540,000 distinct CDR3 sequences, roughly 14% seen once; the top ten hold about 10%. This sample was shared with a second study, whose subject was T cells in Graves' hyperthyroidism and ophthalmopathy.

The sample consisted of peripheral blood mononuclear cells (PBMCs), taken at new diagnosis, from a patient treated with antithyroid drugs. The receptors stem from a man aged 25 to 40 with Graves disease.

This clonotype was recorded many times. This chain uses TRBV28 with TRBJ2-4; no reliable D call. CDR1 is MDHEN, CDR2 SYDVKM, per germline. The V end lost 3 bases, the J end lost 1 base, and 7 bases lay between the germline ends. CDR3 length equals 14 residues. DNA for the CDR3: TGTGCCAGCAGTTTGGCACCGGCCAAAAACATTCAGTACTTC. Translating gives CASSLAPAKNIQYF.

In this sample, this clonotype turned up many times. This chain connects TRBV12-3 or TRBV12-4 to TRBJ2-1; no reliable D call. V lost 7 bases and J lost 4, with 11 bases in between. This CDR3 has 13 residues. CDR3 nucleotide sequence: TGTGCCAGCACCCCTATCCTATACAATGAGCAGTTCTTC. Its translation is CASTPILYNEQFF.

The rearrangement uses TRBV5-1 and TRBJ2-3; 8 bases line up with TRBD2. CDR1 and CDR2 from the germline V gene are SGHRS and YFSETQ. V lost 1 base and J lost 5; bases outside the gene matches: 6. This CDR3 spans 15 amino acids. The CDR3 DNA sequence: TGCGCCAGCAGCTTGTCGGGCCGGGAGGGAGATACGCAGTATTTT. This codes for CASSLSGREGDTQYF.

The CDR3 DNA is TGCAGTGCTAGGACGGGGACGAATCAGCCCCAGCATTTT. It codes for CSARTGTNQPQHF. The chain links TRBV20-1 to TRBJ1-5; tentative D call: TRBD1 (5 bases). The CDR3 contains 13 residues. In germline, CDR1 is DFQATT, CDR2 SNEGSKA (reference sequence). V shed 3 bases and J shed 4 bases, with 10 bases lying between them.

Concerning this clonotype: A read error may be the cause here, since a much bigger clone is one base away. The V call is TRBV29-1, the J call TRBJ2-1; tentative D call: TRBD2 (6 bases). The J call may be wrong; the DNA end is better matched by TRBJ2-5. CDR3 length: 15 amino acids. From germline, CDR1 is SQVTM and CDR2 ANQGSEA. The CDR3 DNA sequence: TGCAGCGGCCTTGAAGCGGGCGGTTTACGAGAGGCCCAGTACTTC. Protein sequence: CSGLEAGGLREAQYF.

The chain joins TRBV27 to TRBJ2-5; TRBD2 matches 11 bases. The CDR3 is 14 amino acids. The V segment lost 8 bases and the J segment 2 bases; nucleotides outside the gene matches: 4. In germline, CDR1 is MNHEY, CDR2 SMNVEV (reference sequence). This CDR3 is CASGRLAGQETQYF. The CDR3 DNA reads TGTGCCAGCGGAAGACTAGCGGGGCAAGAGACCCAGTACTTC.

This clonotype was seen a few times. This chain connects TRBV29-1 to TRBJ2-5; no firm D call. CDR1 and CDR2 from the germline V gene are SQVTM and ANQGSEA. V lost 4 bases to trimming and J lost 5 bases, with 11 bases between them. The CDR3 is made up of 12 amino acids. This CDR3 is CSVGPGEETQYF. The DNA for the CDR3 is TGCAGCGTTGGGCCAGGAGAGGAGACCCAGTACTTC.

This clonotype was picked up many times. V and J are TRBV12-3 or TRBV12-4 and TRBJ2-3, with TRBD1 matching 7 bases. This CDR3 is 15 amino acids long. J was trimmed by 0 bases and V by 6 bases; bases with no gene match: 6. The CDR3 bases are TGTGCCAGCAGCCCGGGACAGACAAGCACAGATACGCAGTATTTT. Protein: CASSPGQTSTDTQYF.

This chain connects TRBV20-1 to TRBJ2-7, with 8 bases lining up with TRBD2. Looked up from germline, CDR1 is DFQATT and CDR2 is SNEGSKA (reference sequence). The length of the CDR3 is 13 residues. After removal of 3 bases from V and 8 bases from J, the junction contained 9 bases not matched to a gene. CDR3 sequence reads: CSARLAGSNKQYF. CDR3 DNA sequence: TGCAGTGCTAGGTTAGCGGGATCTAACAAGCAGTACTTC.

In its sample, this clonotype was seen a few times. The chain combines TRBV19 with TRBJ2-1; 9 bases match TRBD2. The V gene end was trimmed by 4 bases and the J gene end by 9 bases; junction bases not matched to a gene: 10. Germline CDR1 reads LNHDA; CDR2 reads SQIVND (reference sequence). This CDR3 contains 15 residues. In DNA form, the CDR3 reads TGTGCCAGTAGTACCGTTAGCGGGAGCTTGATTGAGCAGTTCTTC. This encodes CASSTVSGSLIEQFF.

The chain employs TRBV10-1 and TRBJ1-2, with 8 bases aligning to TRBD1. V dropped 8 bases and J dropped 7; count of bases not matched to a gene: 9. CDR1 is WNHNN and CDR2 is SYGVQD in the germline V gene (reference sequence). The CDR3 covers 13 residues. The CDR3 DNA sequence: TGCGCCAGCCAGGGGCAGGGGGCCGCTGGCTACACCTTC. It encodes CASQGQGAAGYTF.

Ten or more counts support this clonotype. The V gene is TRBV11-2, the J gene TRBJ1-4, with unresolved D. The CDR3 has 15 residues. CDR1 SGHAT and CDR2 FQNNGV come from the germline V gene. Trimming stripped 1 base from V and 4 bases from J, with 10 bases between. For the CDR3, the DNA is TGTGCCAGCAGCTTAGTTACGGGCCGTAATGAAAAACTGTTTTTT. Its protein product is CASSLVTGRNEKLFF.

This clonotype has only a few counts. The chain is built from TRBV5-4 and TRBJ2-6, with D maybe TRBD1 (5 bases). With 3 bases removed from V and 0 bases from J, the gap between germline ends came to 10 bases. The CDR3 runs 16 residues. Germline V gene sequence: CDR1 SGHNT, CDR2 YYREEE (reference sequence). The CDR3 spells CASSSTGPSGANVLTF. In DNA form, the CDR3 reads TGTGCCAGCAGCTCTACAGGTCCCTCTGGGGCCAACGTCCTGACTTTC. Full variable domain (rest looked up from reference TRBV5-4 and TRBJ2-6): ETGVTQSPTHLIKTRGQQVTLRCSSQSGHNTVSWYQQALGQGPQFIFQYYREEENGRGNFPPRFSGLQFPNYSSELNVNALELDDSALYLCASSSTGPSGANVLTFGAGSRLTVL.

The V call is TRBV7-2, the J call TRBJ2-1; D not resolved. Trimming shortened V by 1 base and J by 2 bases, and 12 bases separated the two germline ends. CDR1 and CDR2 from the germline V gene are SGHTA and FQGNSA. This CDR3 contains 16 residues. The CDR3, as DNA: TGTGCCAGCAGCTTAGTTTGGGTGAGCCCCTACAATGAGCAGTTCTTC. Residues: CASSLVWVSPYNEQFF. The variable domain in full, with the rest retrieved from reference TRBV7-2 and TRBJ2-1, is GAGVSQSPSNKVTEKGKDVELRCDPISGHTALYWYRQSLGQGLEFLIYFQGNSAPDKSGLPSDRFSAERTGGSVSTLTIQRTQQEDSAVYLCASSLVWVSPYNEQFFGPGTRLTVL.

This clonotype was seen repeatedly, ten times or more. The chain couples TRBV2 to TRBJ2-1; TRBD2 matches at 8 bases. Trimming took 7 bases from V and 3 from J; bases not matched to a gene: 5. The germline V gene has CDR1 SNHLY and CDR2 FYNNEI. The CDR3 is 14 residues long. The CDR3 region has the DNA TGTGCCAGCATAGGAGCGGGAGTCTACAATGAGCAGTTCTTC. Its translation is CASIGAGVYNEQFF.